The 13 T cell receptor beta chains given below trace back to one sample, sequenced in a study of T cells in Graves' hyperthyroidism and ophthalmopathy (dated by TCRdb to the late 2010s). Library preparation employed multiplex PCR. Sequencing used an Illumina HiSeq 2000. Amplification of TCR beta CDR3 regions was carried out from RNA transcripts. A first-round RT-PCR of the TCR CDR3 used the HTBI primer set with the Qiagen OneStep RT-PCR kit. The public reads were run again by TCRdb, first through fastp at Q25 and then through MiXCR, and only productive beta chains were kept. Each CDR3 protein appears once, grouped with its most common genes and DNA. The sample has some 400,000 distinct CDR3 sequences on record, about 14% of them singletons. The ten largest clones add up to 11% of the sample. The sequencing input was blood. All receptors come from a woman in her sixties or seventies with Graves' hyperthyroidism.

The sample holds a few counts of this clonotype. Here the CDR3 reads CAWRRWPNQPQHF. CDR3 nucleotides: TGTGCCTGGAGACGGTGGCCCAATCAGCCCCAGCATTTT. This chain uses TRBV30 with TRBJ1-5; D unresolved. Germline CDR1 is GTSNPN and CDR2 is SVGIG (reference sequence). Trimming took off 3 bases at V and 3 bases at J, with 9 bases between the two ends. The CDR3 has 13 amino acids.

This clonotype was seen repeatedly, ten times or more. This sequence joins TRBV30 and TRBJ1-1, with 8 bases aligning to TRBD1. This CDR3 is built from 16 residues. Germline lookup yields CDR1 GTSNPN and CDR2 SVGIG (reference sequence). Trimming removed 4 bases from V and 1 base from J; junction bases left unmatched: 11. The CDR3 spells CAWNKETGAGNTEAFF. The CDR3 coding sequence is TGTGCCTGGAACAAGGAGACAGGGGCGGGGAACACTGAAGCTTTCTTT. Looking up the rest from reference TRBV30 and TRBJ1-1 gives the full variable domain: SQTIHQWPATLVQPVGSPLSLECTVEGTSNPNLYWYRQAAGRGLQLLFYSVGIGQISSEVPQNLSASRPQDRQFILSSKKLLLSDSGFYLCAWNKETGAGNTEAFFGQGTRLTVV.

Ten or more counts support this clonotype. The chain joins TRBV7-9 to TRBJ2-7, with 7 bases matching TRBD1. CDR3 size: 15 residues. Germline V gene lookup returns CDR1 SEHNR and CDR2 FQNEAQ (reference sequence). With V trimmed by 3 bases and J by 0 bases, 5 bases remained unmatched. In DNA form, the CDR3 reads TGTGCCAGCAGCTTCCGGGACAGTTACTCCTACGAGCAGTACTTC. It specifies CASSFRDSYSYEQYF.

This clonotype was detected many times. This chain joins TRBV28 and TRBJ2-5, with D tentatively TRBD1 or TRBD2 (6 bases each). Trimming cost V 5 bases and J 6 bases, with 22 bases left between them. Germline V gene data show CDR1 as MDHEN and CDR2 as SYDVKM. There are 16 residues in the CDR3. The DNA of the CDR3 is TGTGCCAGCAGTCCTGGGGGGACAAGAATGGCAAAGACCCAGTACTTC. Protein sequence: CASSPGGTRMAKTQYF.

This clonotype was seen at least ten times. The chain joins TRBV4-1 to TRBJ2-7, with 11 bases aligning to TRBD2. Germline V gene lookup returns CDR1 MGHRA and CDR2 YSYEKL. The CDR3 length is 16 residues. Unmatched junction bases numbered 3, after V lost 2 bases and J lost 0 bases. CDR3 nucleotide sequence: TGCGCCAGCAGCCAACCGACTAGCGGGAACTCCTACGAGCAGTACTTC. It codes for CASSQPTSGNSYEQYF.

The chain uses TRBV4-1 and TRBJ2-7; 10 bases are a match to TRBD2. Germline V gene sequence: CDR1 MGHRA, CDR2 YSYEKL. The CDR3 runs 17 residues. Trimming at V came to 4 bases and at J to 5 bases, leaving 14 bases not matched to a gene. For the CDR3, the DNA is TGCGCCAGCAGCCCCGTCGGCAATAGCGGGAGGATCAACGAGCAGTACTTC. This sequence encodes CASSPVGNSGRINEQYF.

This clonotype has more than one count but fewer than ten. The chain is built from TRBV4-1 and TRBJ2-1, with TRBD2 identical over 12 bases. Looked up from germline, CDR1 is MGHRA and CDR2 is YSYEKL. The CDR3 covers 14 residues. J gave up 12 bases and V 4 bases, and 7 bases lay outside the gene matches. CDR3 sequence: CASSRYPLAGGQFF. The CDR3 DNA follows: TGCGCCAGCAGCCGATACCCACTAGCGGGGGGGCAGTTCTTC.

This clonotype occurred many times. The CDR3 bases are TGTGCCAGCAGCTTGGACAGGCGCAACTATGGCTACACCTTC. It translates to CASSLDRRNYGYTF. The V call is TRBV5-6, the J call TRBJ1-2, with a possible D match to TRBD1 (5 bases). CDR1 and CDR2 from the germline V gene are SGHDT and YYEEEE. The CDR3 has 14 residues. Trimming removed 0 bases at V and 2 bases at J, with 8 bases between.

This clonotype was seen a handful of times. The chain links TRBV7-9 to TRBJ2-1; 10 bases match TRBD2. Germline lookup yields CDR1 SEHNR and CDR2 FQNEAQ (reference sequence). There are 15 residues in the CDR3. Trimming took 4 bases from V and 5 from J; bases not matched to a gene: 5. In DNA, the CDR3 is TGTGCCAGCAGCTACCGGACTAGCGGAGACAATGAGCAGTTCTTC. Its translation is CASSYRTSGDNEQFF.

This clonotype was found a few times. The chain couples TRBV11-2 to TRBJ2-2, with D unresolved. Germline V gives CDR1 SGHAT, CDR2 FQNNGV. The CDR3 totals 15 residues. Trimming left V 4 bases short and J 2 bases short, with 11 bases between. CDR3 sequence (DNA): TGTGCCAGCAGCTCAGGCCCACGCAACACCGGGGAGCTGTTTTTT. Protein sequence: CASSSGPRNTGELFF.

This chain links TRBV11-2 with TRBJ1-6; no clear D. V was shortened by 0 bases and J by 11 bases, with 14 bases between the two germline ends. In germline, CDR1 is SGHAT, CDR2 FQNNGV. The CDR3 is 15 amino acids. CDR3 sequence: CASSLDPGLNPPLHF. The CDR3, as DNA: TGTGCCAGCAGCTTAGACCCAGGACTCAATCCACCCCTCCACTTT.

This clonotype was counted at least ten times. J is TRBJ2-1 and V is TRBV12-3 or TRBV12-4, with D possibly called TRBD1 or TRBD2 (6 bases each). The CDR3 is 16 residues long. Trimming pared 6 bases from V and 7 bases from J, leaving 22 bases between. Here the CDR3 reads CASSSRERARGNEQFF. The DNA for the CDR3 is TGTGCCAGCAGCTCCCGGGAGAGGGCGAGGGGGAATGAGCAGTTCTTC.

In regard to this clonotype: One end of the junction is discordant with germline, which a read error may explain. The chain uses TRBV5-1 and TRBJ1-4, with 7 bases identical to TRBD1. Germline loops: CDR1 SGHRS, CDR2 YFSETQ. The CDR3 extends over 15 amino acids. The CDR3 reads CASSRGRTANERLFF. The DNA of the CDR3 is TGCGCCAGCAGCAGGGGGCGTACGGCTAATGAAAGACTGTTTTTT.